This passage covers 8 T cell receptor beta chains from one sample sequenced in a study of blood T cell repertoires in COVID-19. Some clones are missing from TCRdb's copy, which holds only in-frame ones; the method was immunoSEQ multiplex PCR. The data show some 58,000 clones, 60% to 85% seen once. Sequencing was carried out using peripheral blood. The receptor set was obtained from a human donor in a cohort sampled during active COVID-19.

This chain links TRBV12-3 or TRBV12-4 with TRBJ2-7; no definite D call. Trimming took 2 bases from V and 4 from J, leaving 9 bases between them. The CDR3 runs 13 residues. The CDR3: CASSLLQTYEQYF. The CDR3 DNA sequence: TGTGCCAGCAGTTTATTACAAACATACGAGCAGTACTTC.

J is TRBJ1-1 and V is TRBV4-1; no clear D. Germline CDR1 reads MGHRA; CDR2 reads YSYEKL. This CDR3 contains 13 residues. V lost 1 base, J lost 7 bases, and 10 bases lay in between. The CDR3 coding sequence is TGCGCCAGCAGCCAAGGGGTCCGGGGTGAAGCTTTCTTT. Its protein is CASSQGVRGEAFF.

The CDR3, as DNA: TGTGCCAACAAACATGGGAGGGGCCAAGAGACCCAGTACTTC. Its translation: CANKHGRGQETQYF. The rearrangement joins TRBV2 to TRBJ2-5; 7 bases agree with TRBD2. The CDR3 runs 14 residues. The ends lost 10 bases at V and 1 base at J; junction bases unmatched: 9. Per germline, CDR1 SNHLY and CDR2 FYNNEI.

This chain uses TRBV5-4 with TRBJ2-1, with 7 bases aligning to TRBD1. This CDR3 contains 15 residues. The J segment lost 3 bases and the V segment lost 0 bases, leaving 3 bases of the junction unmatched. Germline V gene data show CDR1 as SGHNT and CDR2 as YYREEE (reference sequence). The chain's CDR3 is CASSLDRGRYNEQFF. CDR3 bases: TGTGCCAGCAGCTTGGACAGGGGTCGCTACAATGAGCAGTTCTTC.

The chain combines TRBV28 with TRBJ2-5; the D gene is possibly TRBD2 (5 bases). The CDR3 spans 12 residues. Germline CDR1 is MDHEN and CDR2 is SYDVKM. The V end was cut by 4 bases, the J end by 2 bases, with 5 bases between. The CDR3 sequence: CASSWEQETQYF. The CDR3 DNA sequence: TGTGCCAGCAGTTGGGAGCAAGAGACCCAGTACTTC.

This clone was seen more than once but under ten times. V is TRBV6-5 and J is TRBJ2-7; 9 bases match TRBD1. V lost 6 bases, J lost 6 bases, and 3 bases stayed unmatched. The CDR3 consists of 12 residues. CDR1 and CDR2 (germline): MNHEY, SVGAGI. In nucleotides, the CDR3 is TGTGCCAGCAGGGGACAGGGCGCCGAGCAGTACTTC. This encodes CASRGQGAEQYF.

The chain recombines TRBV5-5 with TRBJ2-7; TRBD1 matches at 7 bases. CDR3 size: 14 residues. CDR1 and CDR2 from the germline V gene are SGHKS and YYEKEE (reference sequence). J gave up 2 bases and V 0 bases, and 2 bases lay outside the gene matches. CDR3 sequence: CASSLGQGAYEQYF. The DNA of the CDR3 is TGTGCCAGCAGCTTGGGGCAGGGGGCCTACGAGCAGTACTTC.

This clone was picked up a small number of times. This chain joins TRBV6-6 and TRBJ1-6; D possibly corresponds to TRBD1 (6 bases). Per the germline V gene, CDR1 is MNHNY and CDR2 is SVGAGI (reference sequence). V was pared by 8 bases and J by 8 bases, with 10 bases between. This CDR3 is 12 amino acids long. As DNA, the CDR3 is TGTGCCAGCCGGACAGCAGATTCACCCCTCCACTTT. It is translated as CASRTADSPLHF.